The 26 T cell receptor beta chains reported below all come from one sample, sequenced in a study of T cell changes during pregnancy in multiple sclerosis. Data came from immunoSEQ multiplex PCR; TCRdb stores just in-frame clones and leaves some out. The table records roughly 47,000 clones, approximately 94% of them present only once. The source was CD8+ T cells from peripheral blood mononuclear cells, collected before pregnancy. The receptors shown here come from a female donor with multiple sclerosis, enrolled in a pregnancy study.

The V call is TRBV2, the J call TRBJ1-3; D may be TRBD1 (5 bases). Trimming removed 7 bases at V and 3 bases at J, with 10 bases between. The CDR3 is 13 amino acids. Germline V gives CDR1 SNHLY, CDR2 FYNNEI. The CDR3 nucleotides are TGTGCCAGCACGACAGAGCTTGGAAACACCATATATTTT. It is translated as CASTTELGNTIYF.

This clone showed up just once. This chain connects TRBV18 to TRBJ2-1; a weak D match, TRBD2 (5 bases). Germline CDR1 is KGHSH and CDR2 is LQKENI. The CDR3 has 12 residues. The V gene lost 3 bases and the J gene lost 12 bases, with 12 bases spanning the gap. The CDR3 loop is CASSPGEVWQFF. CDR3 sequence (DNA): TGTGCCAGCTCACCGGGAGAGGTTTGGCAGTTCTTC.

The J gene is TRBJ2-1, the V gene TRBV4-1; 10 nucleotides agree with TRBD2. With V trimmed by 4 bases and J by 2 bases, 2 bases remained unmatched. CDR3 length equals 15 residues. The V gene's germline CDR1 is MGHRA and CDR2 YSYEKL. The CDR3 sequence is CASSPLAGAYNEQFF. CDR3 in DNA: TGCGCCAGCAGCCCCCTAGCGGGGGCCTACAATGAGCAGTTCTTC.

V and J are TRBV11-2 and TRBJ1-3; no clear D. V lost 5 bases to trimming and J lost 6 bases, with 8 bases between them. The V gene's germline CDR1 is SGHAT and CDR2 FQNNGV. The CDR3 spans 12 residues. The CDR3 DNA follows: TGTGCCAGCAGCCCTTCACTAAACACCATATATTTT. Its protein is CASSPSLNTIYF.

The J gene is TRBJ2-2, the V gene TRBV7-6; tentatively, D is TRBD2 (5 bases). The CDR3 runs to 13 residues. The germline V gene encodes CDR1 SGHVS and CDR2 FNYEAQ. The ends were cut back, 1 base at V and 9 bases at J, with 9 bases in the middle. The CDR3 DNA is TGTGCCAGCAGCTTAGGTGGGAGTAGGGAGCTGTTTTTT. Amino acid sequence: CASSLGGSRELFF.

The CDR3 DNA is TGTGCCAGCAGTACCCAGGGGAATAGCGGCTACACCTTC. Encoded protein: CASSTQGNSGYTF. V and J are TRBV28 and TRBJ1-2; the D gene is possibly TRBD1 (6 bases). V dropped 5 bases and J dropped 8 bases, with 15 bases sitting between them. CDR3 length: 13 residues. Germline assignment: CDR1 MDHEN and CDR2 SYDVKM.

V usage is TRBV5-6 and J usage is TRBJ2-7, with 8 nucleotides matching TRBD2. The V segment lost 4 bases and the J segment 1 base; nucleotides outside the gene matches: 4. CDR3 length: 14 residues. From germline, CDR1 is SGHDT and CDR2 YYEEEE. The CDR3 DNA reads as TGTGCCAGCAGCGTGGGGACTAGATCCTACGAGCAGTACTTC. Protein sequence: CASSVGTRSYEQYF.

The genes are TRBV4-2 and TRBJ2-2, with 9 bases matching TRBD2. CDR3 length: 16 amino acids. The V segment lost 0 bases and the J segment 1 base; nucleotides outside the gene matches: 0. In germline, CDR1 is LGHNA, CDR2 YNFKEQ. CDR3: CASSQELAGNTGELFF. The CDR3 DNA reads as TGTGCCAGCAGCCAAGAACTAGCGGGGAACACCGGGGAGCTGTTTTTT.

The chain has TRBV6-5 and TRBJ1-4, with a weak D call TRBD1 (6 bases). The germline V gene has CDR1 MNHEY and CDR2 SVGAGI. CDR3 size: 12 residues. V was cut by 6 bases and J by 17 bases, with 19 bases left in between. The CDR3 here is CASSYRQERVFF. The CDR3 region has the DNA TGTGCCAGCAGCTACCGACAGGAGAGGGTTTTTTTT.

The rearrangement uses TRBV6-5 and TRBJ2-2; tentatively, D is TRBD1 (6 bases). Germline CDR1 is MNHEY and CDR2 is SVGAGI. The ends were cut back, 5 bases at V and 5 bases at J, with 15 bases in the middle. This CDR3 is built from 15 residues. The CDR3 bases are TGTGCCAGCAGTATAACAGGGATCGAGACCGGGGAGCTGTTTTTT. This encodes CASSITGIETGELFF.

The chain employs TRBV27 and TRBJ2-1; the match to TRBD1 covers 8 bases. The CDR3 spans 14 residues. CDR1 is MNHEY and CDR2 is SMNVEV in the germline V gene (reference sequence). V trimming: 6 bases; J trimming: 8 bases; junction bases outside the gene matches: 9. The CDR3 sequence: CASSPTTGAHEQFF. CDR3 in DNA: TGTGCCAGCAGCCCCACGACAGGGGCTCATGAGCAGTTCTTC.

In regard to this clone: One end of the junction varies from germline; a read error may be responsible. J is TRBJ2-7 and V is TRBV25-1; the D gene is possibly TRBD2 (5 bases). The CDR3 sequence is 13 residues long. The germline gives CDR1 MGHDK, CDR2 SYGVNS. DNA of the CDR3: TGTGCCAGCAGTGAGGCCCTCGGTCGGGGAATGCACTTC. It is translated as CASSEALGRGMHF.

V usage is TRBV29-1 and J usage is TRBJ2-5, with 13 bases fitting TRBD2. This CDR3 is built from 16 residues. V was clipped by 5 bases and J by 3 bases; unmatched bases: 9. CDR1 is SQVTM, CDR2 ANQGSEA, per germline. Written as DNA, the CDR3 is TGCAGCGTTCATCCCCTACTAGCGGGAGGGGAAGAGACCCAGTACTTC. Amino acids: CSVHPLLAGGEETQYF. Complete variable domain (other parts from reference TRBV29-1 and TRBJ2-5): SAVISQKPSRDICQRGTSLTIQCQVDSQVTMMFWYRQQPGQSLTLIATANQGSEATYESGFVIDKFPISRPNLTFSTLTVSNMSPEDSSIYLCSVHPLLAGGEETQYFGPGTRLLVL.

The J gene is TRBJ1-2, the V gene TRBV4-1; 9 nucleotides line up with TRBD1. The CDR3 has 17 residues. The V segment lost 5 bases and the J segment 0 bases; nucleotides outside the gene matches: 10. Germline V gene lookup returns CDR1 MGHRA and CDR2 YSYEKL. The CDR3 reads CASSGLDRGSSNYGYTF. In nucleotides, the CDR3 is TGCGCCAGCAGCGGGCTAGACAGGGGGTCGTCTAACTATGGCTACACCTTC.

The V and J genes are TRBV13 and TRBJ2-1; the match to TRBD2 covers 8 bases. CDR3 length: 14 residues. The V and J ends lost 3 bases and 10 bases, in that order; junction bases with no gene match: 8. Germline V lookup: CDR1 PRHDT, CDR2 FYEKMQ (reference sequence). CDR3 in DNA: TGTGCCAGCAGCTTCAGGTTGCCGGGGGGGGAGCAGTTCTTC. Translating it yields CASSFRLPGGEQFF.

The V gene is TRBV7-9, the J gene TRBJ2-1; 13 bases align to TRBD2. CDR1 is SEHNR and CDR2 is FQNEAQ in the germline V gene (reference sequence). V shed 4 bases and J 8 bases; nucleotides not matched to a gene: 5. The CDR3 loop spans 15 amino acids. CDR3 protein: CASSSRTSGRDEQFF. CDR3 bases: TGTGCCAGCAGCTCCCGGACTAGCGGGAGAGATGAGCAGTTCTTC.

This clone came up once. The CDR3 region is CASSWRSNEQFF. In DNA form, the CDR3 reads TGTGCCAGCAGTTGGAGGAGCAATGAGCAGTTCTTC. The rearrangement links TRBV27 to TRBJ2-1; weak D call: TRBD2 (5 bases). The ends were cut back, 4 bases at V and 6 bases at J, with 7 bases in the middle. Looked up from germline, CDR1 is MNHEY and CDR2 is SMNVEV (reference sequence). This CDR3 spans 12 amino acids.

The V and J genes are TRBV5-6 and TRBJ1-2; 10 bases are shared with TRBD1. CDR1 SGHDT and CDR2 YYEEEE come from the germline V gene. After removal of 6 bases from V and 6 bases from J, the junction contained 11 bases not matched to a gene. CDR3 length: 15 residues. This CDR3 reads CASKVEDRGRDGYTF. As DNA, the CDR3 is TGTGCCAGCAAAGTGGAGGACAGGGGGAGGGATGGCTACACCTTC.

This chain connects TRBV5-1 to TRBJ2-7, with 9 bases aligning to TRBD1. The CDR3 extends over 14 amino acids. Germline V gene sequence: CDR1 SGHRS, CDR2 YFSETQ. The V and J ends lost 4 bases and 0 bases, in that order; junction bases with no gene match: 2. CDR3 loop: CASSEGQGSYEQYF. In DNA form, the CDR3 reads TGCGCCAGCAGCGAGGGACAGGGCTCCTACGAGCAGTACTTC.

CDR3 DNA: TGTGCCAGCAGTGAAGCGGGGGGCTCTGGAAACACCATATATTTT. Encoded protein: CASSEAGGSGNTIYF. V gene TRBV2 combines with J gene TRBJ1-3, with D perhaps matching TRBD1 (5 bases). The CDR3 is made up of 15 amino acids. The germline V gene has CDR1 SNHLY and CDR2 FYNNEI. The V end lost 0 bases, the J end lost 0 bases, and 6 bases lay between the germline ends.

The chain couples TRBV27 to TRBJ2-7; the match to TRBD2 covers 9 bases. The CDR3 runs 13 residues. The V gene end was trimmed by 6 bases and the J gene end by 4 bases; junction bases not matched to a gene: 4. Looked up from germline, CDR1 is MNHEY and CDR2 is SMNVEV (reference sequence). CDR3 in amino acids: CASRLTSGYEQYF. The CDR3 nucleotides are TGTGCCAGCAGGCTGACTAGCGGATACGAGCAGTACTTC.

The chain recombines TRBV27 with TRBJ2-1; TRBD1 matches 8 bases. Unmatched junction bases numbered 13, after V lost 6 bases and J lost 3 bases. CDR1 and CDR2 (germline): MNHEY, SMNVEV (reference sequence). This CDR3 is built from 17 residues. DNA for the CDR3: TGTGCCAGCAGAGATACAGGGGGTCGTGGGATCTACAATGAGCAGTTCTTC. Its protein is CASRDTGGRGIYNEQFF.

The chain employs TRBV27 and TRBJ2-7, with 10 bases matching TRBD2. CDR3 size: 15 residues. The junction had 12 bases not matched to a gene; V was cut back by 6 bases and J by 7 bases. Germline V lookup: CDR1 MNHEY, CDR2 SMNVEV (reference sequence). This CDR3 is CASSRGVPGLAEQYF. CDR3 nucleotide sequence: TGTGCCAGCAGCCGGGGCGTCCCGGGACTAGCGGAGCAGTACTTC.

The chain has TRBV9 and TRBJ1-2; tentatively, D is TRBD1 (5 bases). Per germline, CDR1 SGDLS and CDR2 YYNGEE. Trimming cost V 1 base and J 4 bases, with 8 bases left between them. This CDR3 region has 13 residues. The CDR3 bases are TGTGCCAGCAGCGTAAAAGGGGCCTATGGCTACACCTTC. This codes for CASSVKGAYGYTF.

This chain joins TRBV28 and TRBJ2-7; the D gene is possibly TRBD2 (5 bases). CDR1 MDHEN and CDR2 SYDVKM come from the germline V gene. CDR3 length: 13 residues. Trimming shortened V by 3 bases and J by 7 bases, and 13 bases separated the two germline ends. In DNA, the CDR3 is TGTGCCAGCAGTTTCCGGGGTACGGGAGAGCAGTACTTC. It specifies CASSFRGTGEQYF.

This chain links TRBV27 with TRBJ1-1; 8 bases are a match to TRBD1. The CDR3 covers 15 residues. Germline V lookup: CDR1 MNHEY, CDR2 SMNVEV (reference sequence). With V trimmed by 5 bases and J by 4 bases, 9 bases remained unmatched. The CDR3: CASSLQGARGTEAFF. The CDR3 DNA reads as TGTGCCAGCAGTCTCCAGGGGGCCAGGGGCACTGAAGCTTTCTTT.